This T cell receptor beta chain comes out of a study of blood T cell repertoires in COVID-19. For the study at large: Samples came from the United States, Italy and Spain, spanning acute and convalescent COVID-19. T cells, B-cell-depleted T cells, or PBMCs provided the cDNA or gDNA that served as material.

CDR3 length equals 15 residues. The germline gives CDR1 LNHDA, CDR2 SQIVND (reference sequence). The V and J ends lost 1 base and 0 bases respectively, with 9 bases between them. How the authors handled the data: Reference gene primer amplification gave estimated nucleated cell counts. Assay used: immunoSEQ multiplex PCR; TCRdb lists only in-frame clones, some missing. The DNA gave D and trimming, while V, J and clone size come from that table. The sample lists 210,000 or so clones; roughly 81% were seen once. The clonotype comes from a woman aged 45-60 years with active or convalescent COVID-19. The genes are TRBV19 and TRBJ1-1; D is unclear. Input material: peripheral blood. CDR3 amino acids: CASSIVAELNTEAFF. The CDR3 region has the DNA TGTGCCAGTAGTATAGTCGCGGAATTGAACACTGAAGCTTTCTTT.